The 12 T cell receptor beta chains listed next were all sequenced from one sample in a study of blood T cell repertoires in COVID-19 (dated by TCRdb to 2018 to 2021). The library was produced with the immunoSEQ multiplex PCR assay. TCRdb obtained this table from immuneACCESS and retained in-frame rearrangements with V and J assigned. These tables miss some clones; where compared with another copy, unresolved V genes account for less than half of the shortfall, and the remainder is unexplained. This sample has roughly 97,000 clones in its table, and 65% to 90% of those were observed once. The top ten clonotypes cover around 4.8% of the sample. Sequencing input: peripheral blood. The receptors shown here come from a man aged 60-69 years with acute or convalescent COVID-19.

This chain links TRBV19 with TRBJ2-1; the D is unclear. The V gene lost 2 bases and the J gene lost 0 bases, with 14 bases spanning the gap. This CDR3 region has 17 residues. Germline CDR1 LNHDA, CDR2 SQIVND (reference sequence). As DNA, the CDR3 is TGTGCCAGTAGTATAACGAGACTCGTAAGCTCCTACAATGAGCAGTTCTTC. This gives the protein CASSITRLVSSYNEQFF.

The rearrangement uses TRBV11-2 and TRBJ2-1; 8 positions match TRBD1. CDR1 and CDR2 from the germline V gene are SGHAT and FQNNGV. This CDR3 comprises 17 residues. With V trimmed by 5 bases and J by 1 base, 10 bases remained unmatched. The DNA of the CDR3 is TGTGCCAGCAGCCCCGGATCCGGGACAGGTTCCTACAATGAGCAGTTCTTC. Its protein product is CASSPGSGTGSYNEQFF.

The chain recombines TRBV7-9 with TRBJ2-1; 10 bases agree with TRBD2. The V and J ends lost 1 base and 4 bases, in that order; junction bases with no gene match: 4. Germline lookup yields CDR1 SEHNR and CDR2 FQNEAQ (reference sequence). The CDR3 loop spans 16 amino acids. CDR3 residues: CASSLGAGGGYNEQFF. The CDR3 bases are TGTGCCAGCAGCTTAGGAGCGGGAGGGGGGTACAATGAGCAGTTCTTC. Full variable domain (outside the CDR3, taken from reference TRBV7-9 and TRBJ2-1): DTGVSQNPRHKITKRGQNVTFRCDPISEHNRLYWYRQTLGQGPEFLTYFQNEAQLEKSRLLSDRFSAERPKGSFSTLEIQRTEQGDSAMYLCASSLGAGGGYNEQFFGPGTRLTVL.

A remark on this clone: It is unclear where the CDR3 begins or ends on the DNA, so no DNA is shown, and the CDR3 is as TCRdb lists it. This CDR3 is CASTSVSGRTHTQYF. The chain recombines TRBV19 with TRBJ2-3; the D call TRBD2 from the table was never checked on the DNA. Looked up from germline, CDR1 is LNHDA and CDR2 is SQIVND (reference sequence). The CDR3 has 15 amino acids, counting both end residues.

The chain employs TRBV5-4 and TRBJ1-5; a possible D gene is TRBD1 (5 bases). The germline V and J ends were trimmed by 4 bases and 5 bases, with 7 bases remaining between them. CDR1 and CDR2 from the germline V gene are SGHNT and YYREEE (reference sequence). CDR3 length equals 12 residues. The CDR3 is CASSPRDQPQHF. CDR3 sequence (DNA): TGTGCCAGCAGCCCCAGGGATCAGCCCCAGCATTTT.

The sample holds a few counts of this clone. In nucleotides, the CDR3 is TGCGCCAGCAGCTTTCCCAGGGGGGACACCGGGGAGCTGTTTTTT. This gives the protein CASSFPRGDTGELFF. The V gene is TRBV5-1, the J gene TRBJ2-2; TRBD1 is a possible D gene (7 bases). The germline V and J ends were trimmed by 2 bases and 3 bases, with 11 bases remaining between them. This CDR3 is 15 amino acids long. CDR1 SGHRS and CDR2 YFSETQ come from the germline V gene.

The chain joins TRBV30 to TRBJ1-5, with 7 bases aligning to TRBD1. J gave up 5 bases and V 2 bases, and 6 bases lay outside the gene matches. Germline CDR1 reads GTSNPN; CDR2 reads SVGIG (reference sequence). CDR3 length: 14 residues. The CDR3 coding sequence is TGTGCCTGGAGTTCCCAGACAGGGTATCAGCCCCAGCATTTT. This gives the protein CAWSSQTGYQPQHF.

The J gene is TRBJ2-3, the V gene TRBV9; no definite D call. V was cut by 2 bases and J by 5 bases, with 12 bases left in between. This CDR3 spans 14 amino acids. CDR1 and CDR2 from the germline V gene are SGDLS and YYNGEE. CDR3 sequence (DNA): TGTGCCAGCAGCGTTTCTAGTTCTGGAGATACGCAGTATTTT. Translation: CASSVSSSGDTQYF. The full variable domain, with the rest looked up from reference TRBV9 and TRBJ2-3, is DSGVTQTPKHLITATGQRVTLRCSPRSGDLSVYWYQQSLDQGLQFLIQYYNGEERAKGNILERFSAQQFPDLHSELNLSSLELGDSALYFCASSVSSSGDTQYFGPGTRLTVL.

The chain couples TRBV19 to TRBJ2-3; a possible D gene is TRBD2 (6 bases). Trimming took 2 bases from V and 4 from J, leaving 7 bases between them. The CDR3 contains 13 residues. CDR1 and CDR2 (germline): LNHDA, SQIVND (reference sequence). The DNA for the CDR3 is TGTGCCAGTAGTATACTAGCGTCAGATACGCAGTATTTT. It encodes CASSILASDTQYF.

This clone was observed once. This chain uses TRBV5-4 with TRBJ2-3; the D gene is possibly TRBD2 (6 bases). V lost 2 bases, J lost 7 bases, and 20 bases lay in between. CDR3 length equals 16 residues. The germline V gene has CDR1 SGHNT and CDR2 YYREEE (reference sequence). CDR3 DNA sequence: TGTGCCAGCAGCTTATTGGTTTCAGGCGGGACCTATACGCAGTATTTT. Amino acids: CASSLLVSGGTYTQYF.

This chain uses TRBV30 with TRBJ1-5; 9 positions match TRBD1. Trimming removed 1 base from V and 7 bases from J; junction bases left unmatched: 5. The CDR3 has 14 residues. The germline V gene has CDR1 GTSNPN and CDR2 SVGIG (reference sequence). DNA of the CDR3: TGTGCCTGGAGTGGGGGACAGGGCGGCCAGCCCCAGCATTTT. Translated, it gives CAWSGGQGGQPQHF.

V is TRBV4-2 and J is TRBJ1-3, with 8 bases matching TRBD1. CDR3 length: 16 residues. Trimming at V came to 4 bases and at J to 3 bases, leaving 8 bases not matched to a gene. Looked up from germline, CDR1 is LGHNA and CDR2 is YNFKEQ. CDR3 sequence reads: CASSPIQGDGGNTIYF. The CDR3 nucleotides are TGTGCCAGCAGCCCTATACAGGGGGATGGTGGAAACACCATATATTTT.